This TCR beta chain was profiled in a study of technical replicates of blood from a handful of donors. Clones were read by immunoSEQ multiplex PCR, and TCRdb kept only the in-frame ones, dropping some. The top ten clones hold 0.3% to 0.45% of a sample with tens of thousands of clones, 90% to 95% of them seen once. This CDR3 contains 15 residues. Germline V gene data show CDR1 as MDHEN and CDR2 as SYDVKM. After removal of 2 bases from V and 8 bases from J, the junction contained 7 bases not matched to a gene. The sample was T cells isolated from PBMCs. The chain couples TRBV28 to TRBJ2-1; 9 positions match TRBD2. This clonotype was obtained from a human donor in good health. CDR3 DNA sequence: TGTGCCAGCAGTTTAAGAATAGCGGGAGTAGATGAGCAGTTCTTC. Its protein product is CASSLRIAGVDEQFF.